The following is a TCR beta chain sequence with its context. Its antigen is still unknown. Relative to the germline gene, one junction end is altered; a read error may explain this. CDR1 is MNHNS and CDR2 is SASEGT in the germline V gene. The CDR3 totals 17 residues. In the naive CD8 group, cells lacked CD45RO and were positively selected for CCR7, so terminally differentiated effector memory CD45RA+ cells were left out. The donor population consisted of healthy HIV-negative adults with no recent acute infections or vaccinations. The assay was immunoSEQ multiplex PCR, and TCRdb's table has in-frame clones only and misses some. The profile shows fewer than 1 million clones, approximately 96% of them singletons. The source of the sample is a study of shared clonotypes between healthy human individuals. General observations from the study: A handful of donors shared about 4.8% of their naive CD4 clonotypes.

The receptor was derived from a man aged 25 to 45 in good health. The sample was naive CD8+ T cells sorted from blood. This rearrangement joins TRBV6-1 to TRBJ2-7, with 9 bases identical to TRBD2. CDR3 region: CASSEGLLAGRSYEQYF. Here the CDR3 DNA reads TGTGCCAGCAGCGAAGGGTTACTAGCGGGCAGATCCTACGAGCAGTACTTC.